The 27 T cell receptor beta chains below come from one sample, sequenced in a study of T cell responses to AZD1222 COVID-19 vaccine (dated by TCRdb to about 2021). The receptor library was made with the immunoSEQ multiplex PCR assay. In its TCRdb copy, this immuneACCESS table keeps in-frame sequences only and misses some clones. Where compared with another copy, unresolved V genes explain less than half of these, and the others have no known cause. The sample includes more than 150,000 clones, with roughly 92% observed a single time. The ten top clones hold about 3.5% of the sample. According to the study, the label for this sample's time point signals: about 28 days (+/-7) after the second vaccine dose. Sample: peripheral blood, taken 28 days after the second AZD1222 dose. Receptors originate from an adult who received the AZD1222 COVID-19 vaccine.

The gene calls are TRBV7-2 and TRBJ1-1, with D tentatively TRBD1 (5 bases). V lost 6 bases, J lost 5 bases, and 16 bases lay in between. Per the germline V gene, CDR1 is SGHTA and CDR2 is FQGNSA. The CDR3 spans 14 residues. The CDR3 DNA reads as TGTGCCAGCAGAAACCTCTTCGGGGGGACTGAAGCTTTCTTT. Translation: CASRNLFGGTEAFF.

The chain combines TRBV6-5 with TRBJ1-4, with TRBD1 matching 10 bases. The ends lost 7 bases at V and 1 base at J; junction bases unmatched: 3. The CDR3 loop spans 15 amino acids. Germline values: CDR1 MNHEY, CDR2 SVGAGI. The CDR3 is CASTRDRGTNEKLFF. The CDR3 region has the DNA TGTGCCAGCACCCGGGACAGGGGAACTAATGAAAAACTGTTTTTT.

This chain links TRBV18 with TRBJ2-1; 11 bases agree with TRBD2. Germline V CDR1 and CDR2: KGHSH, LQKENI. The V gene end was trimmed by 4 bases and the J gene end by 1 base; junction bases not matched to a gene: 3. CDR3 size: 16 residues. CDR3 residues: CASSLLAGGSYNEQFF. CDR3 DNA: TGTGCCAGCTCACTTTTAGCGGGAGGGTCCTACAATGAGCAGTTCTTC.

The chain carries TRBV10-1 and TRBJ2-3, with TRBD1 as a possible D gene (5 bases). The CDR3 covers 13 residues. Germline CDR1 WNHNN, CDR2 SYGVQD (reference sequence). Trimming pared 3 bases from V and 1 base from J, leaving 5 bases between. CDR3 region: CASSEQGTDTQYF. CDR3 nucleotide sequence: TGCGCCAGCAGTGAACAGGGCACAGATACGCAGTATTTT.

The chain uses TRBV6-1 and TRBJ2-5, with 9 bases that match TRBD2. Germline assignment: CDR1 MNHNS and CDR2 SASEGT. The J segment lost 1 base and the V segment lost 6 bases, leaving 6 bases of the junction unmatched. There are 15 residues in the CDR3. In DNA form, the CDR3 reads TGTGCCAGCAGACCGGGACTAGCCTCCCAAGAGACCCAGTACTTC. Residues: CASRPGLASQETQYF.

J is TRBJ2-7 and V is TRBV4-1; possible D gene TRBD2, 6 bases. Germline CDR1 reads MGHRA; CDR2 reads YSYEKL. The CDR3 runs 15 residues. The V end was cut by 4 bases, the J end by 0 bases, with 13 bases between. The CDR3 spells CASSLGTVHSYEQYF. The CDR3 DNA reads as TGCGCCAGCAGCCTCGGGACTGTCCACTCCTACGAGCAGTACTTC.

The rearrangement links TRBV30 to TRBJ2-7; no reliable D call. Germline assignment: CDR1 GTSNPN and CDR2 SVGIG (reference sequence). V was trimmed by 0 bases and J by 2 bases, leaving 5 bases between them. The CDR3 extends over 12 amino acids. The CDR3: CAWSVSTYEQYF. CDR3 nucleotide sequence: TGTGCCTGGAGTGTTTCCACCTACGAGCAGTACTTC.

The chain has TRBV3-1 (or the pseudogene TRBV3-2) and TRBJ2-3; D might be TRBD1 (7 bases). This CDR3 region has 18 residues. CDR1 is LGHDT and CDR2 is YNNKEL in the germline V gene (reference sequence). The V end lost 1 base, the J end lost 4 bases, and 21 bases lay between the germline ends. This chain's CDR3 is CASSQVGGGPSFADTQYF. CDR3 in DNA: TGTGCCAGCAGCCAAGTAGGAGGGGGCCCTTCCTTCGCAGATACGCAGTATTTT.

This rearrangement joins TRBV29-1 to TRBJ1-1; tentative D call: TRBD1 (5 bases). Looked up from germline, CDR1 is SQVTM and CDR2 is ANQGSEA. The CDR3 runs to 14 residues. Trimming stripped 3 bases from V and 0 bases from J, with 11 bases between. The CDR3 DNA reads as TGCAGCGTTGAGAGGGGTTGGATGAACACTGAAGCTTTCTTT. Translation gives CSVERGWMNTEAFF.

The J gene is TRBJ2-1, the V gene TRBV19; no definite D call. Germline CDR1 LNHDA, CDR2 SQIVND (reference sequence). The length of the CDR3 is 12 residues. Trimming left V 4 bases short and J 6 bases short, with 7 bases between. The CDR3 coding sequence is TGTGCCAGTAGTAGTCGGTTCAATGAGCAGTTCTTC. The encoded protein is CASSSRFNEQFF.

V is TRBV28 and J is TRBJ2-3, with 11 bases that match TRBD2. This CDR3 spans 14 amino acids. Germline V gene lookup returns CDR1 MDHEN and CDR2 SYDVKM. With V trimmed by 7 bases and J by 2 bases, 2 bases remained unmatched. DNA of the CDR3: TGTGCCAGCAAGACTAGCGGGACCACAGATACGCAGTATTTT. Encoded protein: CASKTSGTTDTQYF.

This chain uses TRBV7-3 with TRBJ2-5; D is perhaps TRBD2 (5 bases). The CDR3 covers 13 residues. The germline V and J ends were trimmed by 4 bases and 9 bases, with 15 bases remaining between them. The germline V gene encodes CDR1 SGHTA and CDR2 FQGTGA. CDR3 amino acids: CASSSGLGWAQYF. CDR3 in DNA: TGTGCCAGCAGCTCCGGACTGGGGTGGGCCCAGTACTTC.

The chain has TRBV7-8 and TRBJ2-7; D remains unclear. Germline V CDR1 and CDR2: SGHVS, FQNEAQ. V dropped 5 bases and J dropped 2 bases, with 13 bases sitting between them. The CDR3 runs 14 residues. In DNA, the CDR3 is TGTGCCAGCAGCCCCGTCGAGCAGACCTACGAGCAGTACTTC. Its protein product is CASSPVEQTYEQYF. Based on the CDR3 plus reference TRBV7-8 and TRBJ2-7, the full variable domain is GAGVSQSPRYKVAKRGQDVALRCDPISGHVSLFWYQQALGQGPEFLTYFQNEAQLDKSGLPSDRFFAERPEGSVSTLKIQRTQQEDSAVYLCASSPVEQTYEQYFGPGTRLTVT.

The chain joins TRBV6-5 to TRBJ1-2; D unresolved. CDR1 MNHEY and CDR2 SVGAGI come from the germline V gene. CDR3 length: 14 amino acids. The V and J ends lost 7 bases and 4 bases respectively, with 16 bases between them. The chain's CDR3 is CASILSQDGYGYTF. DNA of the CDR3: TGTGCCAGCATTTTGAGTCAGGACGGCTATGGCTACACCTTC.

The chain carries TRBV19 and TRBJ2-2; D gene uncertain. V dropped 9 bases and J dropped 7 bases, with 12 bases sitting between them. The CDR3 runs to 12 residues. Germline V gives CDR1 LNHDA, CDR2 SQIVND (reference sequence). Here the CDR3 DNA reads TGTGCCAGCGGGCTACTGGGCGGGGAGCTGTTTTTT. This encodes CASGLLGGELFF. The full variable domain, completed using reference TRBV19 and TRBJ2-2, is DGGITQSPKYLFRKEGQNVTLSCEQNLNHDAMYWYRQDPGQGLRLIYYSQIVNDFQKGDIAEGYSVSREKKESFPLTVTSAQKNPTAFYLCASGLLGGELFFGEGSRLTVL.

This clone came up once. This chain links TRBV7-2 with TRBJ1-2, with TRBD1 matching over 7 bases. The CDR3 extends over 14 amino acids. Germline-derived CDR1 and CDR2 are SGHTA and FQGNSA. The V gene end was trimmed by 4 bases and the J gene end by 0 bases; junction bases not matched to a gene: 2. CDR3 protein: CASSWTGANYGYTF. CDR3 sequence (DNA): TGTGCCAGCAGCTGGACAGGTGCTAACTATGGCTACACCTTC.

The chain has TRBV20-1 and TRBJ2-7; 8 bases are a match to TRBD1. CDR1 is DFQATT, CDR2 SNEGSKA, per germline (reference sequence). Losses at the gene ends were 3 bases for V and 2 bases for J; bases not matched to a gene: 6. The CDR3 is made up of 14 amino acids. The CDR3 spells CSASFRDRPYEQYF. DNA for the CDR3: TGCAGTGCTAGTTTCCGGGACAGGCCCTACGAGCAGTACTTC.

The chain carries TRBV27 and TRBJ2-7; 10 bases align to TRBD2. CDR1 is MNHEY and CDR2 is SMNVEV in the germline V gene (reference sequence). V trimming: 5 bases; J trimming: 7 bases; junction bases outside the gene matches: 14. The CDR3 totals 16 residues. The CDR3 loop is CASSQGLAAAVKEQYF. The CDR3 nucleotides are TGTGCCAGCAGTCAAGGACTAGCGGCCGCCGTGAAGGAGCAGTACTTC.

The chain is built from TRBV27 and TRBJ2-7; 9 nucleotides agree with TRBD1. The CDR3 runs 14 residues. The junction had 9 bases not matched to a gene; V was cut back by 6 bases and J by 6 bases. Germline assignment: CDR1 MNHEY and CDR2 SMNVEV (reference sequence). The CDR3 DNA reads TGTGCCAGCAGAACCGGGACAGGGAAGCTCGAGCAGTACTTC. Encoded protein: CASRTGTGKLEQYF.

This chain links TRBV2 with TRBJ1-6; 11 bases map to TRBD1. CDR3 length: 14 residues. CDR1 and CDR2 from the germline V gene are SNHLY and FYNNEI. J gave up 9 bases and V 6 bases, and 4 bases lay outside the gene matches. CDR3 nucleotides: TGTGCCAGCAGGGGCGGGACAGGGGGTTCACCCCTCCACTTT. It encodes CASRGGTGGSPLHF.

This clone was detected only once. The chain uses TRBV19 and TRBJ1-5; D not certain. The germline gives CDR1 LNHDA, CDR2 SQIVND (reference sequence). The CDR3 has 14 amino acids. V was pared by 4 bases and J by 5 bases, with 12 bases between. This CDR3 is CASSSQSGYQPQHF. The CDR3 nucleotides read TGTGCCAGTAGTAGCCAGTCGGGGTATCAGCCCCAGCATTTT.

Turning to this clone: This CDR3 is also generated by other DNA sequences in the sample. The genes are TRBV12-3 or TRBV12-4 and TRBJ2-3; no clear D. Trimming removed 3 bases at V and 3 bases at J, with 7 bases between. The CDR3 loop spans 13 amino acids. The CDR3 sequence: CASSFLGTDTQYF. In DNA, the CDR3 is TGTGCCAGCAGTTTTTTAGGGACAGATACGCAGTATTTT.

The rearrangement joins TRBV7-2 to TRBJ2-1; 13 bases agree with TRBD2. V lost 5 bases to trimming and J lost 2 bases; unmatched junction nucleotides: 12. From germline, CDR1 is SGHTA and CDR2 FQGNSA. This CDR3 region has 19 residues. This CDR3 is CASSLLRTSGRGPYNEQFF. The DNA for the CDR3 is TGTGCCAGCAGCCTATTGCGGACTAGCGGGAGAGGACCCTACAATGAGCAGTTCTTC.

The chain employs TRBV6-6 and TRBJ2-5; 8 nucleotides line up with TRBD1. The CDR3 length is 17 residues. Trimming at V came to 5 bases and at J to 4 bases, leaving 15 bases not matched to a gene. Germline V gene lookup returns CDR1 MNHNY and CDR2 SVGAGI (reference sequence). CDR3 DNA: TGTGCCAGCAGTCCCCCCGGGACAGGCCACGCGGGAGAGACCCAGTACTTC. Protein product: CASSPPGTGHAGETQYF.

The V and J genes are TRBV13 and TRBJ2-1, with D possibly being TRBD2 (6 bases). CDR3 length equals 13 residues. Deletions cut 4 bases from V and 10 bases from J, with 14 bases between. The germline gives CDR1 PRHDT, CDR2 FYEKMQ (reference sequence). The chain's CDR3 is CASSSLPSAEQFF. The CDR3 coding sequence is TGTGCCAGCAGCTCCCTCCCTAGCGCGGAGCAGTTCTTC.

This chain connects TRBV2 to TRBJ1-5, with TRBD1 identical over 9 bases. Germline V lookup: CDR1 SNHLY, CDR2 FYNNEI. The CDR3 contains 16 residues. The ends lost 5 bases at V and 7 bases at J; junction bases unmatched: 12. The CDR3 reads CASSTRYDRGDQPQHF. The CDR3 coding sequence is TGTGCCAGCAGTACTCGATACGACAGGGGGGACCAGCCCCAGCATTTT.

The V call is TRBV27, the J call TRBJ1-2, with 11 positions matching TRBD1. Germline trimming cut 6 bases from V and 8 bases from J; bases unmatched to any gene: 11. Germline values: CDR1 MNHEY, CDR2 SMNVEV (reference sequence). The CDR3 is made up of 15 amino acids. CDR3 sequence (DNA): TGTGCCAGCAGCTCCGGGACAGGGGGAACGCGAGGCTACACCTTC. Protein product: CASSSGTGGTRGYTF.